Listed here is a single T cell receptor (beta chain). The assay was immunoSEQ multiplex PCR, and TCRdb's table has in-frame clones only and misses some. The sample records 190,000 or so clones, around 93% being singletons. This sample is part of a study of control samples from healthy donors and cancer patients. The sequence derives from a man in his late teens or twenties in good health. The source material was blood.

The CDR3 nucleotides are TGTGCCAGCAGCTTCTTAGCGGGGAAACCTAGCACAGATACGCAGTATTTT. This gives the protein CASSFLAGKPSTDTQYF. This chain links TRBV7-6 with TRBJ2-3, with 8 bases identical to TRBD2. This CDR3 has 17 amino acids. Trimming removed 3 bases from V and 0 bases from J; junction bases left unmatched: 8. Germline V CDR1 and CDR2: SGHVS, FNYEAQ.